A single sample is the source of the 27 T cell receptor beta chains below, sequenced in a study of blood T cell repertoires in COVID-19 (dated by TCRdb to 2018 to 2020). Preparation of the library involved the immunoSEQ multiplex PCR assay. Entries here come from immuneACCESS through TCRdb and include only in-frame sequences with V and J called. Some clones fail to appear in such tables; in the studies checked, an unresolved V gene covers under half of the shortfall, and the cause of the remainder is unknown. This sample is represented by nearly 15,000 clones; around 75% of them were singletons. The top ten clonotypes cover roughly an eighth of the sample. Sequencing used peripheral blood. All receptors derive from a man between 60 and 70 years old with acute or convalescent COVID-19.

In its sample, this clone ranks as medium-sized (0.01 to 0.1%). The chain recombines TRBV11-2 with TRBJ2-1; 7 bases are a match to TRBD1. The CDR3 length is 14 residues. CDR1 and CDR2 (germline): SGHAT, FQNNGV. V was clipped by 8 bases and J by 5 bases; unmatched bases: 9. The chain's CDR3 is CASGLRDRDNEQFF. CDR3 bases: TGTGCCAGCGGCCTTAGGGACAGAGACAATGAGCAGTTCTTC.

The chain joins TRBV27 to TRBJ2-7, with TRBD1 matching over 10 bases. CDR1 and CDR2 from the germline V gene are MNHEY and SMNVEV (reference sequence). The ends lost 2 bases at V and 0 bases at J; junction bases unmatched: 4. This CDR3 comprises 16 residues. CDR3 coding DNA: TGTGCCAGCAGTTTAGGGGACAGGGGCCTCTCCTACGAGCAGTACTTC. As protein: CASSLGDRGLSYEQYF.

This clone was detected a few times. The chain carries TRBV27 and TRBJ1-1, with 8 bases matching TRBD1. Germline V gives CDR1 MNHEY, CDR2 SMNVEV (reference sequence). The junction had 6 bases not matched to a gene; V was cut back by 1 base and J by 5 bases. The CDR3 totals 15 residues. CDR3 sequence: CASSLFRGRGTEAFF. DNA for the CDR3: TGTGCCAGCAGTTTATTCAGGGGGCGCGGGACTGAAGCTTTCTTT.

The chain carries TRBV14 and TRBJ1-6; the D is unclear. There are 14 residues in the CDR3. V lost 2 bases to trimming and J lost 7 bases, with 9 bases between them. Germline V gives CDR1 SGHDN, CDR2 FVKESK. For the CDR3, the DNA is TGTGCCAGCAGCCAATCCGGGAACAATTCACCCCTCCACTTT. Translating gives CASSQSGNNSPLHF.

This rearrangement joins TRBV18 to TRBJ1-3, with D possibly TRBD1 on 6 matching bases. V was cut by 1 base and J by 2 bases, with 18 bases left in between. There are 18 residues in the CDR3. Germline CDR1 is KGHSH and CDR2 is LQKENI. Here the CDR3 reads CASSPRIGGASPGNTIYF. CDR3 nucleotide sequence: TGTGCCAGCTCACCACGAATAGGGGGAGCGAGCCCTGGAAACACCATATATTTT.

This clone was seen a single time. The CDR3 nucleotides are TGTGCCAGCAGCTTAGTCCTGGGGGGAACTAATGAAAAACTGTTTTTT. Translated, it gives CASSLVLGGTNEKLFF. The chain joins TRBV11-2 to TRBJ1-4; maybe TRBD1 (5 bases). This CDR3 spans 16 amino acids. The germline CDR1 and CDR2 sequences are SGHAT and FQNNGV. With 1 base removed from V and 1 base from J, the gap between germline ends came to 10 bases.

This clone was detected only a few times. The chain links TRBV9 to TRBJ2-1, with 7 bases fitting TRBD1. Trimming at V came to 0 bases and at J to 8 bases, leaving 8 bases not matched to a gene. This CDR3 has 15 residues. Germline assignment: CDR1 SGDLS and CDR2 YYNGEE. The CDR3 here is CASSVGPVQGYEQFF. CDR3 sequence (DNA): TGTGCCAGCAGCGTAGGTCCAGTACAGGGGTATGAGCAGTTCTTC.

The rearrangement links TRBV12-3 or TRBV12-4 to TRBJ1-2; 8 bases line up with TRBD1. The ends lost 8 bases at V and 5 bases at J; junction bases unmatched: 7. This CDR3 is built from 13 residues. CDR3 sequence: CASGYRGIYGYTF. The CDR3 DNA reads TGTGCCAGCGGTTACAGGGGGATATATGGCTACACCTTC.

This clone occurred a few times. Different DNA sequences within this sample yield the same CDR3. The V and J genes are TRBV19 and TRBJ1-5, with 12 nucleotides matching TRBD1. Trimming cost V 6 bases and J 6 bases; bases outside gene matches: 3. Germline V gives CDR1 LNHDA, CDR2 SQIVND (reference sequence). There are 14 residues in the CDR3. In DNA, the CDR3 is TGTGCCAGTAGGGGACAGGGGGCCGGTCAGCCCCAGCATTTT. Amino acid sequence: CASRGQGAGQPQHF.

The V and J genes are TRBV11-2 and TRBJ2-3; 9 bases line up with TRBD1. Unmatched junction bases numbered 14, after V lost 6 bases and J lost 4 bases. From germline, CDR1 is SGHAT and CDR2 FQNNGV. The CDR3 extends over 17 amino acids. The CDR3 here is CASSQFRGTGRADTQYF. For the CDR3, the DNA is TGTGCCAGCAGTCAATTTAGAGGGACAGGGAGAGCAGATACGCAGTATTTT.

The gene calls are TRBV7-2 and TRBJ2-2; D perhaps matches TRBD1 (5 bases). Germline loops: CDR1 SGHTA, CDR2 FQGNSA. This CDR3 is 13 amino acids long. The V gene lost 6 bases and the J gene lost 7 bases, with 12 bases spanning the gap. The CDR3 is CASRRQGLGELFF. Written as DNA, the CDR3 is TGTGCCAGCAGACGGCAGGGTCTCGGGGAGCTGTTTTTT.

V is TRBV12-3 or TRBV12-4 and J is TRBJ2-3; D remains unclear. CDR3 length: 12 residues. Trimming shortened V by 5 bases and J by 6 bases, and 9 bases separated the two germline ends. The CDR3 reads CASSAGSDTQYF. CDR3 coding DNA: TGTGCCAGCAGTGCAGGATCGGATACGCAGTATTTT.

The chain uses TRBV19 and TRBJ1-6; 8 bases are a match to TRBD1. The CDR3 runs to 14 residues. CDR1 and CDR2 from the germline V gene are LNHDA and SQIVND (reference sequence). The trim removed 9 bases at V and 6 bases at J, leaving 7 bases unmatched. This chain's CDR3 is CASGRTGSNSPLHF. The DNA for the CDR3 is TGTGCCAGCGGTCGGACAGGGAGTAATTCACCCCTCCACTTT.

This clone has just a few counts. The chain links TRBV9 to TRBJ1-3, with D possibly matching TRBD1 (5 bases). The CDR3 runs to 15 residues. Germline-derived CDR1 and CDR2 are SGDLS and YYNGEE. The V and J ends lost 1 base and 2 bases respectively, with 10 bases between them. In nucleotides, the CDR3 is TGTGCCAGCAGCGTAACAGGAGTCGCTGGAAACACCATATATTTT. Its translation is CASSVTGVAGNTIYF. Using reference TRBV9 and TRBJ1-3 for the parts outside the CDR3, the full variable domain is DSGVTQTPKHLITATGQRVTLRCSPRSGDLSVYWYQQSLDQGLQFLIQYYNGEERAKGNILERFSAQQFPDLHSELNLSSLELGDSALYFCASSVTGVAGNTIYFGEGSWLTVV.

The chain carries TRBV28 and TRBJ1-2; a possible D gene is TRBD1 (6 bases). Looked up from germline, CDR1 is MDHEN and CDR2 is SYDVKM. The CDR3 totals 13 residues. Trimming removed 10 bases at V and 6 bases at J, with 18 bases between. This chain's CDR3 is CATRKGEGDGYTF. CDR3 sequence (DNA): TGTGCCACTAGGAAGGGGGAAGGCGATGGCTACACCTTC.

The chain joins TRBV30 to TRBJ1-2, with 12 bases matching TRBD1. Trimming removed 2 bases from V and 7 bases from J; junction bases left unmatched: 14. In germline, CDR1 is GTSNPN, CDR2 SVGIG (reference sequence). The length of the CDR3 is 17 residues. Here the CDR3 reads CAWSTGQGARYVSGYTF. In DNA, the CDR3 is TGTGCCTGGAGTACGGGACAGGGGGCGAGATACGTCTCTGGCTACACCTTC.

This clone was found once. The rearrangement joins TRBV30 to TRBJ1-1; D might be TRBD1 (5 bases). V gave up 1 base and J gave up 6 bases, with 12 bases separating them. In germline, CDR1 is GTSNPN, CDR2 SVGIG (reference sequence). CDR3 length: 13 amino acids. The CDR3: CAWSAGPTSEAFF. The CDR3 nucleotides are TGTGCCTGGAGTGCAGGGCCCACATCTGAAGCTTTCTTT.

This clone came up once. V is TRBV7-9 and J is TRBJ2-5; D possibly corresponds to TRBD2 (6 bases). CDR1 and CDR2 from the germline V gene are SEHNR and FQNEAQ (reference sequence). The CDR3 sequence is 15 residues long. V gave up 1 base and J gave up 4 bases, with 13 bases separating them. The CDR3 bases are TGTGCCAGCAGCTTAGGGGCGGGACCGGGAGAGACCCAGTACTTC. Protein: CASSLGAGPGETQYF.

Here the CDR3 reads CASSPGGARETQYF. The CDR3 DNA reads TGCGCCAGCAGCCCCGGGGGGGCTCGGGAGACCCAGTACTTC. The chain uses TRBV5-1 and TRBJ2-5; the match to TRBD2 covers 8 bases. Per germline, CDR1 SGHRS and CDR2 YFSETQ. The CDR3 is 14 amino acids. V trimming: 4 bases; J trimming: 5 bases; junction bases outside the gene matches: 7.

This chain connects TRBV27 to TRBJ1-6; 7 nucleotides align to TRBD1. V lost 8 bases to trimming and J lost 5 bases; unmatched junction nucleotides: 6. Per germline, CDR1 MNHEY and CDR2 SMNVEV (reference sequence). The CDR3 contains 14 residues. The CDR3 DNA follows: TGTGCCAGCCGCGCGACAGGGCATAATTCACCCCTCCACTTT. Residues: CASRATGHNSPLHF.

V is TRBV6-1 and J is TRBJ1-2, with TRBD1 identical over 7 bases. Germline V gene sequence: CDR1 MNHNS, CDR2 SASEGT. V lost 2 bases and J lost 4; bases outside the gene matches: 4. CDR3 size: 14 residues. The CDR3 region is CASSEWTGGYGYTF. CDR3 sequence (DNA): TGTGCCAGCAGTGAATGGACAGGCGGCTATGGCTACACCTTC.

The chain carries TRBV2 and TRBJ2-5; D is possibly TRBD1 (5 bases). This CDR3 contains 15 residues. Germline V CDR1 and CDR2: SNHLY, FYNNEI. Trimming took off 4 bases at V and 2 bases at J, with 14 bases between the two ends. CDR3 in amino acids: CASSVAGNPQETQYF. The CDR3 DNA is TGTGCCAGCAGTGTTGCAGGGAACCCACAAGAGACCCAGTACTTC.

In its sample, this clone was seen a few times. This chain joins TRBV19 and TRBJ1-5; 8 bases align to TRBD1. With 3 bases clipped from V and 3 bases from J, the junction kept 4 bases outside the gene matches. Germline CDR1 and CDR2: LNHDA and SQIVND (reference sequence). This CDR3 region has 15 residues. The CDR3 protein is CASSIGQGANQPQHF. For the CDR3, the DNA is TGTGCCAGTAGTATCGGCCAGGGGGCCAATCAGCCCCAGCATTTT. The whole variable domain, filled in from reference TRBV19 and TRBJ1-5, reads DGGITQSPKYLFRKEGQNVTLSCEQNLNHDAMYWYRQDPGQGLRLIYYSQIVNDFQKGDIAEGYSVSREKKESFPLTVTSAQKNPTAFYLCASSIGQGANQPQHFGDGTRLSIL.

The chain is built from TRBV7-8 and TRBJ1-5, with 10 nucleotides matching TRBD1. The germline CDR1 and CDR2 sequences are SGHVS and FQNEAQ. The V and J ends lost 5 bases and 4 bases, in that order; junction bases with no gene match: 8. The CDR3 sequence is 16 residues long. The chain's CDR3 is CASSLETGGFNQPQHF. CDR3 sequence (DNA): TGTGCCAGCAGCCTTGAGACAGGGGGCTTTAATCAGCCCCAGCATTTT. The full variable domain, rest sourced from reference TRBV7-8 and TRBJ1-5, is GAGVSQSPRYKVAKRGQDVALRCDPISGHVSLFWYQQALGQGPEFLTYFQNEAQLDKSGLPSDRFFAERPEGSVSTLKIQRTQQEDSAVYLCASSLETGGFNQPQHFGDGTRLSIL.

The genes are TRBV6-2 or TRBV6-3 and TRBJ2-1; D might be TRBD2 (6 bases). Germline-derived CDR1 and CDR2 are MNHEY and SVGEGT. This CDR3 is built from 14 residues. Deletions cut 5 bases from V and 3 bases from J, with 11 bases between. For the CDR3, the DNA is TGTGCCAGCAGTCGGGCGGACTACTACAATGAGCAGTTCTTC. This sequence encodes CASSRADYYNEQFF.

The genes are TRBV11-3 and TRBJ2-1; 7 bases align to TRBD2. Germline CDR1 SGHNT, CDR2 YENEEA. This CDR3 region has 13 residues. J gave up 6 bases and V 7 bases, and 6 bases lay outside the gene matches. The CDR3 loop reads CASTAGGSNEQFF. Here the CDR3 DNA reads TGTGCCAGCACCGCCGGCGGGAGCAATGAGCAGTTCTTC.

This clone was recorded only once. This chain uses TRBV7-2 with TRBJ1-6; tentatively, D is TRBD1 (5 bases). V shed 1 base and J shed 7 bases, with 11 bases lying between them. The CDR3 runs 15 residues. Germline CDR1 is SGHTA and CDR2 is FQGNSA. The CDR3 is CASSLGPGLNSPLHF. The CDR3 bases are TGTGCCAGCAGCTTAGGTCCAGGGTTGAATTCACCCCTCCACTTT.